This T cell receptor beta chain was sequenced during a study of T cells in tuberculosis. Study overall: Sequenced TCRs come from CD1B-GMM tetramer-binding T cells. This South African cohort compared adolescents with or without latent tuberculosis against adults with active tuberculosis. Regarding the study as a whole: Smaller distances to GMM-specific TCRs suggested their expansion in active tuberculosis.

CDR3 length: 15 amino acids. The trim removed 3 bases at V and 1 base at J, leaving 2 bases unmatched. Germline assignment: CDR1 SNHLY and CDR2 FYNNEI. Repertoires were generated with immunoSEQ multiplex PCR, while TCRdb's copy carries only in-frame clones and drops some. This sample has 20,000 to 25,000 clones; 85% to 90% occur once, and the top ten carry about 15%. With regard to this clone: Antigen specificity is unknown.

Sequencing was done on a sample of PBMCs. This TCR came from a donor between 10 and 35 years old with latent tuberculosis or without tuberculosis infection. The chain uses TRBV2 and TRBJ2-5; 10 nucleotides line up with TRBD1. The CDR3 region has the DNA TGTGCCAGCAGTGAGACAGGGGGCATCCAAGAGACCCAGTACTTC. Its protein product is CASSETGGIQETQYF.